This TCR beta chain was captured by sequencing in a study of vaccination effects on CD4 cells after COVID-19. On this clone itself: The antigen is unknown.

In the ViraFEST assay, antigen-specific CD4+ clonotypes were identified by expansion after peptide-pool stimulation. Following culture for about 11 days, CD4+ T cells were isolated. Nucleocapsid antibody tests were negative, and the vaccine recipients had no prior SARS-CoV-2 infection. The assay was immunoSEQ multiplex PCR, and TCRdb's table has in-frame clones only and misses some. The profile shows about 38,000 clones, roughly 76% of them singletons. The study's findings and limits: Healthy vaccinees' vaccine-induced clones included only 1 of 255 that recognized common cold coronaviruses.

The CDR3 is 14 residues long. V lost 5 bases and J lost 8; bases outside the gene matches: 8. Germline V gene lookup returns CDR1 LNHDA and CDR2 SQIVND (reference sequence). This rearrangement joins TRBV19 to TRBJ2-1; the match to TRBD1 covers 8 bases. Material: CD4+ T cells from PBMCs cultured with SARS-CoV-2 spike peptides, obtained before COVID-19 vaccination. The source is a human donor who received a COVID-19 vaccine. The CDR3 protein is CASSWQGAVDEQFF. CDR3 DNA: TGTGCCAGTAGTTGGCAGGGGGCGGTCGATGAGCAGTTCTTC. The full variable domain, with the rest looked up from reference TRBV19 and TRBJ2-1, is DGGITQSPKYLFRKEGQNVTLSCEQNLNHDAMYWYRQDPGQGLRLIYYSQIVNDFQKGDIAEGYSVSREKKESFPLTVTSAQKNPTAFYLCASSWQGAVDEQFFGPGTRLTVL.